This is a list of T cell receptor beta chains from one sample in a study of blood T cell repertoires in COVID-19. The data were produced by immunoSEQ multiplex PCR, yet TCRdb's version contains in-frame clones alone and is incomplete. Here the sample spans about 440,000 clones, approximately 90% being singletons. Sequencing used peripheral blood. The receptor source for this set is a woman aged 45-59 years with COVID-19, enrolled during active disease. Both conserved end residues are part of each CDR3. The D gene is left open where the match is weak. Rows give clone size only sometimes, using once, few, many, or a class for an expanded clone.

cdr3_nt	cdr3_aa	clone_size	v_call	d_call	j_call
TGTGCCAGCAGCCACGACAGGGAATCTGGGCCCCAGCATTTT	CASSHDRESGPQHF	NA	TRBV3-1/TRBV3-2	TRBD1	TRBJ1-5
TGTGCCAGCAGCCCGCAGTACAGGGCTCACTACGAGCAGTACTTC	CASSPQYRAHYEQYF	NA	TRBV5-6	NA	TRBJ2-7
TGTGCCAGCTCTTCACAGGGGGGCGAGACCCAGTACTTC	CASSSQGGETQYF	NA	TRBV18	TRBD1	TRBJ2-5
TGTGCCTGGAGTGACGTACAGGCCCCCTATGGCTACACCTTC	CAWSDVQAPYGYTF	NA	TRBV30	NA	TRBJ1-2
TGTGCCAGCAGCCCGACAGGGGGAGGCGAAAAACTGTTTTTT	CASSPTGGGEKLFF	NA	TRBV5-4	TRBD1	TRBJ1-4
TGCGCCAGCAGCTTAGCGGGCGGCCAGCCCCAGCATTTT	CASSLAGGQPQHF	NA	TRBV5-1	NA	TRBJ1-5
TGTGCCTGGAGTGATACAGGGGCCCCTACCAATTATGGCTACACCTTC	CAWSDTGAPTNYGYTF	NA	TRBV30	TRBD1	TRBJ1-2
TGTGCCAGCAGCTTGGTACAGGACCAGAGTGGCTACACCTTC	CASSLVQDQSGYTF	NA	TRBV5-4	NA	TRBJ1-2
TGTGCCAGCAGTTTCGCGACTAGACAGAGCTCCTACAATGAGCAGTTCTTC	CASSFATRQSSYNEQFF	NA	TRBV28	NA	TRBJ2-1
TGTGCCAGCAGCCTCTCAGGGGGCGCAGATACGCAGTATTTT	CASSLSGGADTQYF	NA	TRBV11-3	TRBD1	TRBJ2-3
TGTGCCAGCAGACGACAGGAGGAAGTATATGGCTACACCTTC	CASRRQEEVYGYTF	NA	TRBV7-9	NA	TRBJ1-2
TGTGCCAGCAGCTTAGAAAACAGCTTGGAACTGTTTTTT	CASSLENSLELFF	once	TRBV7-9	NA	TRBJ1-4
TGTGCCAGCAGTGATGGGGGCATGCGCGAGCAGTACTTC	CASSDGGMREQYF	NA	TRBV2	NA	TRBJ2-7
TGCGCCAGCAGCCAAGATCGAGACTCTGGAAACACCATATATTTT	CASSQDRDSGNTIYF	NA	TRBV4-1	NA	TRBJ1-3
TGTGCCAGCAGTCTTACGCGGGGGGCCACAGATACGCAGTATTTT	CASSLTRGATDTQYF	NA	TRBV2	TRBD2	TRBJ2-3
TGCGCCAGCAGCTTGGGCCAGGGGGCGGATTCACCCCTCCACTTT	CASSLGQGADSPLHF	NA	TRBV5-1	TRBD1	TRBJ1-6
TGTGCCAGCAGCTTGAATCTAGCGGGGGGAACAGATACGCAGTATTTT	CASSLNLAGGTDTQYF	once	TRBV7-8	TRBD2	TRBJ2-3
TGTGCCAGTAGTATACATGGGGAGCGGGGGCTCACGGGGAGGCAGTTCTTC	CASSIHGERGLTGRQFF	NA	TRBV19	TRBD2	TRBJ2-1
TGTGCCAGCAGCTTAGGTTTAGACTACGAGCAGTACTTC	CASSLGLDYEQYF	NA	TRBV7-9	NA	TRBJ2-7
TGTGCCAGCGGACTACAGGAACCACATTTT	CASGLQEPHF	once	TRBV6-5	NA	TRBJ1-3
TGTGCCAGTAGTATTGGGCCAGGGGGCGGCACTGAAGCTTTCTTT	CASSIGPGGGTEAFF	NA	TRBV19	TRBD1	TRBJ1-1
TGTGCCAGCGGTAACAGGGACGAGCAGTACTTC	CASGNRDEQYF	NA	TRBV2	NA	TRBJ2-7
TGTGCCAGCAGTTACGGACAAAACACTGAAGCTTTCTTT	CASSYGQNTEAFF	NA	TRBV6-5	NA	TRBJ1-1
TGTGCCAGCAGCTCCCGCAGGGCTAACTATGGCTACACCTTC	CASSSRRANYGYTF	NA	TRBV13	NA	TRBJ1-2
TGTGCCAGCAGTTCCGTTGGACAGGCGTCTGCCAAAAACATTCAGTACTTC	CASSSVGQASAKNIQYF	NA	TRBV28	TRBD1	TRBJ2-4
TGTGCCAGCTCATCCAGGGGGCGTGACACTGAAGCTTTCTTT	CASSSRGRDTEAFF	NA	TRBV18	TRBD1	TRBJ1-1
TGTGCCAGCTCACCCGTAGCGGAGGGGAACACTGAAGCTTTCTTT	CASSPVAEGNTEAFF	NA	TRBV18	NA	TRBJ1-1
TGCGCCAGCAGCTTGACAGGGCTAGAGACCCAGTACTTC	CASSLTGLETQYF	NA	TRBV5-1	NA	TRBJ2-5
TGTGCCAGCAGCACCCGCTTACTAGCGGGGGACACCGGGGAGCTGTTTTTT	CASSTRLLAGDTGELFF	NA	TRBV9	TRBD2	TRBJ2-2
TGCAGTGCTAGTTCAACGGAGGGCTACACCTTC	CSASSTEGYTF	NA	TRBV20-1	NA	TRBJ1-2
TGCGCCAGCAGTCCAGGGGGGCCGGAAGCTTTCTTT	CASSPGGPEAFF	NA	TRBV5-1	TRBD1	TRBJ1-1
TGTGCCAGCAGTTTCTACGGACAGAGCTACGAGCAGTACTTC	CASSFYGQSYEQYF	NA	TRBV27	NA	TRBJ2-7
TGTGCCAGCAGCTTAACGTTCGGGAACCAGCCCCAGCATTTT	CASSLTFGNQPQHF	NA	TRBV7-2	NA	TRBJ1-5
TGTGCCTGTTCCTCCGGGACAGAAGATTCACCCCTCCACTTT	CACSSGTEDSPLHF	few	TRBV30	TRBD1	TRBJ1-6
TGTGCCAGCAGCGTAGGGCAGGGCGGTCAGCCCCAGCATTTT	CASSVGQGGQPQHF	NA	TRBV9	NA	TRBJ1-5
TGTGCCAGCAGTTATAGAAGGGACAGGGGAGCTTTCTTT	CASSYRRDRGAFF	once	TRBV12-3/TRBV12-4	TRBD1	TRBJ1-1
TGTGCCAGCAGCCTCCGGAGGGGATCCGCCGGGGAGCTGTTTTTT	CASSLRRGSAGELFF	NA	TRBV11-2	NA	TRBJ2-2
TGTGCCATCAGTGAGGGCGGGCGGGATACGCAGTATTTT	CAISEGGRDTQYF	once	TRBV10-3	NA	TRBJ2-3
TGTGCCAGCAGTGGGAGGACAGGGGTTTACGAGCAGTACTTC	CASSGRTGVYEQYF	NA	TRBV25-1	TRBD1	TRBJ2-7
TGTGCCAGCAGCTTGGGGGACTCTACGGGAAACACCATATATTTT	CASSLGDSTGNTIYF	NA	TRBV5-8	NA	TRBJ1-3
TGTGCCAGCAGTCCGCGGGACAGGGCCTATGGCTACACCTTC	CASSPRDRAYGYTF	NA	TRBV6-5	TRBD1	TRBJ1-2
TGTGCCAGTAGCCCAAAGACTAGCGGGGTAGAGACCCAGTACTTC	CASSPKTSGVETQYF	NA	TRBV19	TRBD2	TRBJ2-5
TGCGCCAGCAGCTTGGGTTTGGGACAGGGGTCCACTGAAGCTTTCTTT	CASSLGLGQGSTEAFF	NA	TRBV5-1	TRBD1	TRBJ1-1
TGCAGCGCCTCAGGGGGCATGAGCGAGCAGTACTTC	CSASGGMSEQYF	NA	TRBV29-1	TRBD1	TRBJ2-7
TGTGCCAGCAGCCGGACTAGCGGGGCAAAAGAGACCCAGTACTTC	CASSRTSGAKETQYF	NA	TRBV4-2	TRBD2	TRBJ2-5
TGCAGCGCCGGCGGGCAGGGGAACACTGAAGCTTTCTTT	CSAGGQGNTEAFF	NA	TRBV29-1	NA	TRBJ1-1
TGCGGAGTCCAACCCGGGACAGAATACTATGGCTACACCTTC	CGVQPGTEYYGYTF	NA	TRBV29-1	TRBD1	TRBJ1-2
TGTGCTAGTGGTGACCAGGGGGGTGGGGGCTATGGCTACACCTTC	CASGDQGGGGYGYTF	NA	TRBV12-5	TRBD1	TRBJ1-2